Below, one TCR beta chain is given with its context. Antigen: not known. The CDR3 consists of 15 residues. Per the germline V gene, CDR1 is GTSNPN and CDR2 is SVGIG (reference sequence). V lost 1 base to trimming and J lost 1 base; unmatched junction nucleotides: 1. Profiling relied on immunoSEQ multiplex PCR, and the TCRdb table lists in-frame clones only, not all of them. Of roughly 200,000 clones listed, roughly 77% were seen once; the top ten hold about 6%. This specimen comes from a study of cytotoxic CD8 clonotypes in ibrutinib-treated CLL. Turning to the study itself: Responses comprised about 24 partial and 2 complete; at median roughly 70 months, approximately 15 remained remitted and around 12 progressed. Once treatment had gone on for a median of approximately 11 months, range 6 to 36, response samples were drawn. The study's findings and limits: Sustained-remission and progressing patients had unequal sampling times.

PBMCs that had been cryopreserved were the source of approximately 2 micrograms of genomic DNA for TCR beta libraries. The clonotype originates from a human donor with chronic lymphocytic leukemia. This chain uses TRBV30 with TRBJ1-4, with TRBD1 identical over 9 bases. The sequencing here drew on PBMCs, taken after 12 months of ibrutinib treatment. The CDR3 region is CAWSATGGTNEKLFF. As DNA, the CDR3 is TGTGCCTGGAGTGCGACAGGGGGAACTAATGAAAAACTGTTTTTT.